This T cell receptor (beta chain) was identified during a study of T cells in Graves' hyperthyroidism and ophthalmopathy. About the study: Sampling of peripheral blood happened at initial diagnosis, prior to any treatment.

Amplified regions were TCR beta CDR3 sequences from RNA transcripts. With the HTBI primer set, the TCR CDR3 went through a first round of RT-PCR. TCRdb processed the multiplex PCR reads anew with MiXCR; each CDR3 protein has one entry. Among about 380,000 distinct CDR3 sequences listed, about 13% were seen once. Patients showing uncontrolled infection, other autoimmune disease, pregnancy or lactation were ineligible. Regarding this clonotype: The target antigen is unknown.

The study, taken as a whole, reports: The model made its ophthalmopathy prediction, and onset followed a median around 6.5 months later.

The sequence derives from a man aged 25-45 years with Graves' hyperthyroidism that later progressed to Graves' ophthalmopathy. Sequencing was performed on blood.

DNA of the CDR3: TGTGCCAGTACCGTGGACACGGGGAGGCAGCCCCAGCATTTT. Its translation is CASTVDTGRQPQHF. The chain carries TRBV19 and TRBJ1-5, with TRBD1 as a possible D gene (5 bases). V gave up 7 bases and J gave up 7 bases, with 17 bases separating them. CDR1 and CDR2 (germline): LNHDA, SQIVND (reference sequence). This CDR3 is 14 amino acids long.